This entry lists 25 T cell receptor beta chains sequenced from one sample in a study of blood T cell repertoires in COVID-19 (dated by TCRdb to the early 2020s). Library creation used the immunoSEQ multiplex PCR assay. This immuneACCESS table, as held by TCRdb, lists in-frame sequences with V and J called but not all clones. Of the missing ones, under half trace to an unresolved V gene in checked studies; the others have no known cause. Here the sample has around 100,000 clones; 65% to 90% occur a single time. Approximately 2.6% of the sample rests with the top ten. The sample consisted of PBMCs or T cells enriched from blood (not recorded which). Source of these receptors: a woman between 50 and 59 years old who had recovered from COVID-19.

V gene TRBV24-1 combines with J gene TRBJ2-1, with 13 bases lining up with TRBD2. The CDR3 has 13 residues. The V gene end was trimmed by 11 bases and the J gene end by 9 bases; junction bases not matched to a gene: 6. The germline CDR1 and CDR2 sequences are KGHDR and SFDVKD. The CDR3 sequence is CASGLAGVAEQFF. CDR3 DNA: TGTGCCAGTGGACTAGCGGGAGTGGCTGAGCAGTTCTTC.

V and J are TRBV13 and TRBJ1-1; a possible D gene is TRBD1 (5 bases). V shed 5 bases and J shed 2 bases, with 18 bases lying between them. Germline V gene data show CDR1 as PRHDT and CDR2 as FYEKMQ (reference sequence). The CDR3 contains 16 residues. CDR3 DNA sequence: TGTGCCAGCAGCCCCAGGGCCTTGGGGGGAAACACTGAAGCTTTCTTT. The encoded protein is CASSPRALGGNTEAFF.

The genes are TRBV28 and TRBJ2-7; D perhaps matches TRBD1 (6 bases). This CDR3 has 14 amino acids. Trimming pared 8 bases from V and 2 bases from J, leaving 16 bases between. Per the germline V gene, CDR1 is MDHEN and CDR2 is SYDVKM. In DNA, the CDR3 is TGTGCCAGCCACTCCGGGACACCTACCTACGAGCAGTACTTC. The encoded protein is CASHSGTPTYEQYF.

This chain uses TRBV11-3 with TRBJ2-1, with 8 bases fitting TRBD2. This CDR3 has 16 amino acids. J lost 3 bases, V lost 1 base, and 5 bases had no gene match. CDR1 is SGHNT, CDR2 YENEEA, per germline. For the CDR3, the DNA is TGTGCCAGCAGCTTAGTTAGCGGGGATGGCTACAATGAGCAGTTCTTC. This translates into CASSLVSGDGYNEQFF.

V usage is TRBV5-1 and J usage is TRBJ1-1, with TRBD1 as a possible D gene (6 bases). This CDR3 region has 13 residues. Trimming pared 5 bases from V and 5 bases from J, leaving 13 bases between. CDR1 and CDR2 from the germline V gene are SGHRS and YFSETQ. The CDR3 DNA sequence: TGCGCCAGCAGACAGACAGGCGGTACTGAAGCTTTCTTT. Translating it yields CASRQTGGTEAFF.

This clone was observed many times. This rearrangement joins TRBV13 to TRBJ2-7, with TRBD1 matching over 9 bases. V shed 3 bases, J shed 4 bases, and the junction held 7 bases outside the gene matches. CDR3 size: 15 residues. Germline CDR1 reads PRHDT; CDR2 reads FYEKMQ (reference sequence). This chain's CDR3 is CASSLLRDRVYEQYF. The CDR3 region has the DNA TGTGCCAGCAGCTTGCTGCGGGACAGGGTTTACGAGCAGTACTTC.

CDR3 sequence reads: CASSPGLAHTGELFF. CDR3 in DNA: TGTGCCAGCAGTCCGGGACTAGCGCATACCGGGGAGCTGTTTTTT. The chain couples TRBV6-4 to TRBJ2-2, with 10 bases fitting TRBD2. This CDR3 is built from 15 residues. V lost 5 bases, J lost 5 bases, and 5 bases stayed unmatched. Germline lookup yields CDR1 MRHNA and CDR2 SNTAGT.

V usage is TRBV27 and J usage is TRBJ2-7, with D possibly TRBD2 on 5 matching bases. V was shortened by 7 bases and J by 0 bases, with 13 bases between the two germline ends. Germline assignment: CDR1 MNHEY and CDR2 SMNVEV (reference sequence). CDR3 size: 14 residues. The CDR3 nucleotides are TGTGCCAGCACCGCGGACTCCAGCTCCTACGAGCAGTACTTC. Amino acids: CASTADSSSYEQYF.

CDR3 nucleotides: TGTGCCAGCAGCAAAGAGGGGGCTCAGGCAGCTTTCTTT. It yields the protein CASSKEGAQAAFF. V and J are TRBV9 and TRBJ1-1; 7 bases match TRBD1. Germline V CDR1 and CDR2: SGDLS, YYNGEE. The trim removed 4 bases at V and 10 bases at J, leaving 10 bases unmatched. There are 13 residues in the CDR3.

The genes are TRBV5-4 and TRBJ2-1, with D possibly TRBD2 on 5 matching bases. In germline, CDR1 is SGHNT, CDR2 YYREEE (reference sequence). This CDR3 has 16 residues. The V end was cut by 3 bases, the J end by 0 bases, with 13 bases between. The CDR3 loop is CASSSKRTTSYNEQFF. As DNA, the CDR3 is TGTGCCAGCAGCTCAAAGCGGACCACCTCCTACAATGAGCAGTTCTTC.

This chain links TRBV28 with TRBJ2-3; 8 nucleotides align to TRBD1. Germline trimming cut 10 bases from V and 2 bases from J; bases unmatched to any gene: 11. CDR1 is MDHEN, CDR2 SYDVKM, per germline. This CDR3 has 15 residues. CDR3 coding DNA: TGTGCCACCGACCCGGGGACAGGCTTCACAGATACGCAGTATTTT. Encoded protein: CATDPGTGFTDTQYF.

CDR3 sequence (DNA): TGTGCCACCAGTGAGGGCAGCACAGATACGCAGTATTTT. It yields the protein CATSEGSTDTQYF. The chain recombines TRBV24-1 with TRBJ2-3; no reliable D call. This CDR3 is built from 13 residues. V was shortened by 4 bases and J by 0 bases, with 4 bases between the two germline ends. CDR1 is KGHDR and CDR2 is SFDVKD in the germline V gene.

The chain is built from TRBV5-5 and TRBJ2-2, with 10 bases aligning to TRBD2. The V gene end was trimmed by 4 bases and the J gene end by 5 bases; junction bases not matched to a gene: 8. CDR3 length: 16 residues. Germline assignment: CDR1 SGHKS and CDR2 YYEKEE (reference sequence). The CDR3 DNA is TGTGCCAGCAGCCTAGCGGGGGCCTTGGGAACCGGGGAGCTGTTTTTT. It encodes CASSLAGALGTGELFF.

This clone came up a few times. Here the CDR3 DNA reads TGTGCCTCTACAGGTCCCCTGACCTATGGCTACACCTTC. It is translated as CASTGPLTYGYTF. V usage is TRBV6-5 and J usage is TRBJ1-2; D perhaps matches TRBD1 (5 bases). The CDR3 has 13 residues. Germline loops: CDR1 MNHEY, CDR2 SVGAGI. Between the trimmed V and J ends, which lost 11 bases and 4 bases, there was a span of 17 bases.

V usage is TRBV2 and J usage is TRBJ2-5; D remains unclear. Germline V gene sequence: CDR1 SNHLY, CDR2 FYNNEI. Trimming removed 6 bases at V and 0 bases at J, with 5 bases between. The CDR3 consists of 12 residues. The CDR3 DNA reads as TGTGCCAGCAGATCAAACCAAGAGACCCAGTACTTC. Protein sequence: CASRSNQETQYF. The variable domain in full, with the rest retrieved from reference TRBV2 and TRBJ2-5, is EPEVTQTPSHQVTQMGQEVILRCVPISNHLYFYWYRQILGQKVEFLVSFYNNEISEKSEIFDDQFSVERPDGSNFTLKIRSTKLEDSAMYFCASRSNQETQYFGPGTRLLVL.

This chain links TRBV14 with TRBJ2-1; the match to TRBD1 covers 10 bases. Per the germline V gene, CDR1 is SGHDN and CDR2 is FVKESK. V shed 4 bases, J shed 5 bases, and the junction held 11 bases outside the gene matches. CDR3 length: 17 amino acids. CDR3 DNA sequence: TGTGCCAGCAGCCCATGGTCCGGGACAGGGGACGACAATGAGCAGTTCTTC. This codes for CASSPWSGTGDDNEQFF. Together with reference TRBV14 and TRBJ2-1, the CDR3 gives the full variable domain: EAGVTQFPSHSVIEKGQTVTLRCDPISGHDNLYWYRRVMGKEIKFLLHFVKESKQDESGMPNNRFLAERTGGTYSTLKVQPAELEDSGVYFCASSPWSGTGDDNEQFFGPGTRLTVL.

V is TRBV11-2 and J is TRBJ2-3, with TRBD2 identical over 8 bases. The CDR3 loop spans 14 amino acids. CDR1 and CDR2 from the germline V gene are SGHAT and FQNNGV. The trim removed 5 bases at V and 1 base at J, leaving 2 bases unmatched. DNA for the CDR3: TGTGCCAGCAGCCTTAGCGGGGGCACAGATACGCAGTATTTT. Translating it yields CASSLSGGTDTQYF.

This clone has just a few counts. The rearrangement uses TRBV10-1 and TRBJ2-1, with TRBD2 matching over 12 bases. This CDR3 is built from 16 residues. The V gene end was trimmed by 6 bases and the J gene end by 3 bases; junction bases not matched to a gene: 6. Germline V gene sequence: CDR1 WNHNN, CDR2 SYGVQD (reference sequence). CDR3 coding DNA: TGCGCCAGCAGCGAGCTAGCGGGAGGGCTCTACAATGAGCAGTTCTTC. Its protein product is CASSELAGGLYNEQFF.

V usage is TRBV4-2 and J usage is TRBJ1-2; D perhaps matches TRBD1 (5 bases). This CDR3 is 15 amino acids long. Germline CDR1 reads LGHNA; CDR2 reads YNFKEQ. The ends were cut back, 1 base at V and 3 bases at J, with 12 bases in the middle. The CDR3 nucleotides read TGTGCCAGCAGCCAAGCTTGGGGGGATTACTATGGCTACACCTTC. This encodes CASSQAWGDYYGYTF.

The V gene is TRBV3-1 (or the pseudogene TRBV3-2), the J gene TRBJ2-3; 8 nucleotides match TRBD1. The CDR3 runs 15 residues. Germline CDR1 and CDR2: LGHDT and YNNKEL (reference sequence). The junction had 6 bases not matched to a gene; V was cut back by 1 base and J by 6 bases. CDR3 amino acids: CASSQGDRGTDTQYF. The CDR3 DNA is TGTGCCAGCAGCCAAGGAGACAGGGGTACCGATACGCAGTATTTT.

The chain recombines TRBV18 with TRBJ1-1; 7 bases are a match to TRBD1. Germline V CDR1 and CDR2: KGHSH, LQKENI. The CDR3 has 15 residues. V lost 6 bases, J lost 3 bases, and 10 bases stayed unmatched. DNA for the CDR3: TGTGCCAGCTCCCCCACGACAGGGTTGGACACTGAAGCTTTCTTT. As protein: CASSPTTGLDTEAFF. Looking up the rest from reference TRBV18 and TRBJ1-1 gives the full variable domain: NAGVMQNPRHLVRRRGQEARLRCSPMKGHSHVYWYRQLPEEGLKFMVYLQKENIIDESGMPKERFSAEFPKEGPSILRIQQVVRGDSAAYFCASSPTTGLDTEAFFGQGTRLTVV.

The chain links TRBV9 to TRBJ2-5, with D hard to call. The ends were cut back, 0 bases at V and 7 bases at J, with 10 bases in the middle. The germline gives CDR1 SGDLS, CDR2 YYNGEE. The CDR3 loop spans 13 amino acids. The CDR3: CASSVGPTGTQYF. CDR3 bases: TGTGCCAGCAGCGTAGGCCCCACCGGGACCCAGTACTTC. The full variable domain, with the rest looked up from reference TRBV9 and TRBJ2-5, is DSGVTQTPKHLITATGQRVTLRCSPRSGDLSVYWYQQSLDQGLQFLIQYYNGEERAKGNILERFSAQQFPDLHSELNLSSLELGDSALYFCASSVGPTGTQYFGPGTRLLVL.

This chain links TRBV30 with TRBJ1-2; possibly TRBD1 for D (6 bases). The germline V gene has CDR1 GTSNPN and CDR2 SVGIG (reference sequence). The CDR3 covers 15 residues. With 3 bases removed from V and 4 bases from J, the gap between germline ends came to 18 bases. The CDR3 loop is CAWSIQGQPVYGYTF. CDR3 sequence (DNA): TGTGCCTGGAGCATACAAGGACAGCCAGTCTATGGCTACACCTTC.

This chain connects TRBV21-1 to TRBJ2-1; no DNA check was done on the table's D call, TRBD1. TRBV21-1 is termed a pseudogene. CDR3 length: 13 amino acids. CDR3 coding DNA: TGTGCCAGCAGCAAACCCTGGCCACATGAGCAGTTCTTC. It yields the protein CASSKPWPHEQFF.

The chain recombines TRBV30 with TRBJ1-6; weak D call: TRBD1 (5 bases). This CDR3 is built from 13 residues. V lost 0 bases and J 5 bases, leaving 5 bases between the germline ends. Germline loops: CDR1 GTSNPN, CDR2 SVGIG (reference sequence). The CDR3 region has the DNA TGTGCCTGGAGTGTACAGGATAATTCACCCCTCCACTTT. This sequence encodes CAWSVQDNSPLHF.